One and the same sample provided the 28 T cell receptor beta chains below, sequenced in a study of persistence of HIV-infected CD4 T cells. The immunoSEQ assay was version 4, run in survey mode. The method was immunoSEQ multiplex PCR; TCRdb's version includes in-frame clones alone and lacks a portion of them. The table shows approximately 46,000 clones, with more than 80% occurring only once. These TCRs are of unknown antigen specificity. Cells were stimulated nonspecifically with anti-CD3/anti-CD28 magnetic beads. Responding CD4+ T cells were sorted by upregulation of both CD40 ligand and CD69. The sample here was CD4+ T cells sorted from PBMCs after approximately 20-hour stimulation, taken from a patient who received antiretroviral therapy. All receptors come from an adult woman with HIV who was CMV-seropositive.

This chain links TRBV28 with TRBJ1-5; D possibly corresponds to TRBD1 (6 bases). The CDR3 runs to 14 residues. Trimming took off 5 bases at V and 6 bases at J, with 14 bases between the two ends. The germline V gene has CDR1 MDHEN and CDR2 SYDVKM. The CDR3: CASSGHQGTQPQHF. The CDR3 region has the DNA TGTGCCAGCAGTGGCCACCAGGGGACTCAGCCCCAGCATTTT.

This chain joins TRBV20-1 and TRBJ1-2; no clear D. Germline V CDR1 and CDR2: DFQATT, SNEGSKA (reference sequence). The V and J ends lost 8 bases and 3 bases respectively, with 10 bases between them. The CDR3 spans 11 residues. CDR3 sequence: CSSTPYYGYTF. The CDR3 DNA follows: TGCAGTTCGACTCCCTACTATGGCTACACCTTC.

The CDR3 sequence is CASSLVQVSTDTQYF. CDR3 coding DNA: TGTGCCAGCAGCTTGGTGCAGGTTAGCACAGATACGCAGTATTTT. The chain combines TRBV5-4 with TRBJ2-3, with D hard to call. This CDR3 has 15 residues. V lost 0 bases, J lost 0 bases, and 8 bases lay in between. Germline CDR1 SGHNT, CDR2 YYREEE (reference sequence). Variable domain in full (rest from reference TRBV5-4 and TRBJ2-3): ETGVTQSPTHLIKTRGQQVTLRCSSQSGHNTVSWYQQALGQGPQFIFQYYREEENGRGNFPPRFSGLQFPNYSSELNVNALELDDSALYLCASSLVQVSTDTQYFGPGTRLTVL.

The chain uses TRBV28 and TRBJ1-5; 8 bases map to TRBD1. Germline trimming cut 6 bases from V and 5 bases from J; bases unmatched to any gene: 12. The CDR3 spans 16 residues. Germline values: CDR1 MDHEN, CDR2 SYDVKM. In nucleotides, the CDR3 is TGTGCCAGCAGAGCCCGAGGACAGGGACTGGATCAGCCCCAGCATTTT. Amino acids: CASRARGQGLDQPQHF.

About this clone itself: The identical CDR3 is also encoded by other nucleotide sequences in the sample. The gene calls are TRBV5-1 and TRBJ2-5, with 9 bases matching TRBD1. The trim removed 0 bases at V and 2 bases at J, leaving 2 bases unmatched. In germline, CDR1 is SGHRS, CDR2 YFSETQ. The CDR3 contains 15 residues. CDR3: CASSLAGQGQETQYF. The CDR3 nucleotides are TGCGCCAGCAGCTTGGCGGGACAGGGACAAGAGACCCAGTACTTC.

The V call is TRBV5-6, the J call TRBJ2-1; D may match TRBD1 or TRBD2 (7 bases each). This CDR3 is built from 14 residues. Per germline, CDR1 SGHDT and CDR2 YYEEEE. V was trimmed by 5 bases and J by 8 bases, leaving 17 bases between them. The CDR3 nucleotides read TGTGCCAGCAGTCCAGGGGGGGACCGAGATGAGCAGTTCTTC. The encoded protein is CASSPGGDRDEQFF.

The rearrangement uses TRBV28 and TRBJ2-3; 7 bases line up with TRBD2. The V and J ends lost 3 bases and 0 bases, in that order; junction bases with no gene match: 6. Germline V lookup: CDR1 MDHEN, CDR2 SYDVKM. CDR3 length equals 16 residues. This CDR3 reads CASSFRGGTSTDTQYF. Written as DNA, the CDR3 is TGTGCCAGCAGTTTTCGCGGGGGAACTAGCACAGATACGCAGTATTTT.

V is TRBV6-5 and J is TRBJ1-5, with D tentatively TRBD1 (5 bases). Germline CDR1 reads MNHEY; CDR2 reads SVGAGI. The V gene lost 7 bases and the J gene lost 0 bases, with 13 bases spanning the gap. The CDR3 contains 15 residues. This CDR3 reads CASIVGGISNQPQHF. The CDR3 bases are TGTGCCAGCATCGTGGGGGGAATTAGCAATCAGCCCCAGCATTTT.

The rearrangement links TRBV5-4 to TRBJ2-5; maybe TRBD1 (6 bases). CDR1 SGHNT and CDR2 YYREEE come from the germline V gene (reference sequence). The CDR3 contains 14 residues. V lost 0 bases, J lost 2 bases, and 8 bases lay in between. CDR3 amino acids: CASSLGDTQETQYF. In DNA, the CDR3 is TGTGCCAGCAGCTTGGGGGACACTCAAGAGACCCAGTACTTC.

The chain is built from TRBV10-3 and TRBJ1-3; D is unresolved. The ends were cut back, 7 bases at V and 2 bases at J, with 15 bases in the middle. The CDR3 extends over 15 amino acids. CDR1 and CDR2 from the germline V gene are ENHRY and SYGVKD. The CDR3 DNA sequence: TGTGCCATCAAGCTAACGGCAGAGCCTGGAAACACCATATATTTT. It encodes CAIKLTAEPGNTIYF.

V and J are TRBV10-1 and TRBJ2-3; TRBD2 matches at 9 bases. The CDR3 consists of 15 residues. Germline assignment: CDR1 WNHNN and CDR2 SYGVQD (reference sequence). With 8 bases clipped from V and 3 bases from J, the junction kept 9 bases outside the gene matches. The CDR3 is CASSERAGGTDTQYF. CDR3 coding DNA: TGCGCCAGCTCCGAGAGAGCGGGGGGAACAGATACGCAGTATTTT.

V gene TRBV6-6 combines with J gene TRBJ2-1; TRBD1 agrees at 12 bases. The J segment lost 7 bases and the V segment lost 7 bases, leaving 11 bases of the junction unmatched. The germline CDR1 and CDR2 sequences are MNHNY and SVGAGI (reference sequence). The CDR3 consists of 16 residues. Written as DNA, the CDR3 is TGTGCCAGCATCCCTGGGACAGGGGGCGCGATAAATGAGCAGTTCTTC. As protein: CASIPGTGGAINEQFF.

The V call is TRBV6-4, the J call TRBJ2-3, with 7 bases lining up with TRBD2. Germline V gene lookup returns CDR1 MRHNA and CDR2 SNTAGT. Trimming removed 6 bases from V and 4 bases from J; junction bases left unmatched: 7. The CDR3 covers 14 residues. The CDR3, as DNA: TGTGCCAGCAGCACTAGCGCCCGGGCAGATACGCAGTATTTT. This codes for CASSTSARADTQYF.

The rearrangement uses TRBV5-5 and TRBJ2-5; D remains unclear. Trimming cost V 3 bases and J 5 bases, with 8 bases left between them. Germline V lookup: CDR1 SGHKS, CDR2 YYEKEE (reference sequence). CDR3 length equals 12 residues. The CDR3 bases are TGTGCCAGCAGCTGGGCTGGGGAGACCCAGTACTTC. Translating it yields CASSWAGETQYF.

The chain combines TRBV2 with TRBJ2-5; D perhaps matches TRBD1 (6 bases). Trimming cost V 8 bases and J 0 bases, with 7 bases left between them. Germline V gene sequence: CDR1 SNHLY, CDR2 FYNNEI. The CDR3 is 12 amino acids. The CDR3: CASQGYQETQYF. DNA for the CDR3: TGTGCCAGCCAGGGGTACCAAGAGACCCAGTACTTC.

The chain links TRBV7-8 to TRBJ1-5, with no clear D. Germline V gives CDR1 SGHVS, CDR2 FQNEAQ. The CDR3 extends over 16 amino acids. The V gene lost 5 bases and the J gene lost 4 bases, with 18 bases spanning the gap. CDR3 bases: TGTGCCAGCAGCCCCATGAGTTTTGAGAGTAATCAGCCCCAGCATTTT. It yields the protein CASSPMSFESNQPQHF.

The chain joins TRBV9 to TRBJ2-3; D call uncertain. Germline V CDR1 and CDR2: SGDLS, YYNGEE. Trimming took 4 bases from V and 3 from J, leaving 12 bases between them. The CDR3 covers 14 residues. The CDR3 DNA sequence: TGTGCCAGCAGCCCTGACGGACGGACAGATACGCAGTATTTT. Its translation is CASSPDGRTDTQYF.

This chain links TRBV5-1 with TRBJ2-1; a possible D gene is TRBD2 (5 bases). The CDR3 has 15 amino acids. The germline V and J ends were trimmed by 4 bases and 3 bases, with 14 bases remaining between them. Germline V lookup: CDR1 SGHRS, CDR2 YFSETQ. CDR3 amino acids: CASSPRRVSYNEQFF. The CDR3 region has the DNA TGCGCCAGCAGCCCCCGGCGGGTTAGCTACAATGAGCAGTTCTTC.

V is TRBV19 and J is TRBJ1-2, with D possibly matching TRBD1 (6 bases). Trimming stripped 8 bases from V and 5 bases from J, with 9 bases between. The germline gives CDR1 LNHDA, CDR2 SQIVND (reference sequence). The CDR3 loop spans 11 amino acids. In nucleotides, the CDR3 is TGTGCCAGTTGGACAGTATATGGCTACACCTTC. Translating it yields CASWTVYGYTF.

The chain links TRBV29-1 to TRBJ1-4; TRBD1 aligns across 12 bases. Germline values: CDR1 SQVTM, CDR2 ANQGSEA. The CDR3 totals 15 residues. V was clipped by 6 bases and J by 4 bases; unmatched bases: 6. DNA of the CDR3: TGCAGCGTGCACGGGACAGGGGGCTTTAATGAAAAACTGTTTTTT. Protein product: CSVHGTGGFNEKLFF.

The V and J genes are TRBV19 and TRBJ1-1; 9 bases match TRBD1. This CDR3 is 17 amino acids long. In germline, CDR1 is LNHDA, CDR2 SQIVND (reference sequence). V was pared by 3 bases and J by 1 base, with 9 bases of the junction left unmatched. CDR3 DNA: TGTGCCAGTAGTATCCTAGACAGGGGGGAGAAGAACACTGAAGCTTTCTTT. Amino acids: CASSILDRGEKNTEAFF.

The chain joins TRBV6-4 to TRBJ1-2, with TRBD1 identical over 10 bases. The length of the CDR3 is 15 residues. Germline loops: CDR1 MRHNA, CDR2 SNTAGT. V lost 4 bases to trimming and J lost 4 bases; unmatched junction nucleotides: 6. This chain's CDR3 is CASSAQGTGAYGYTF. CDR3 nucleotide sequence: TGTGCCAGCAGTGCCCAGGGGACAGGGGCCTATGGCTACACCTTC.

V is TRBV21-1 and J is TRBJ2-5; TRBD2, as called in the table, went unchecked against the DNA. TRBV21-1 is tagged as a pseudogene. This CDR3 is 13 amino acids long. The CDR3 sequence is CASPGGQQETQYF. The CDR3 bases are TGTGCCAGCCCCGGGGGGCAGCAAGAGACCCAGTACTTC.

The rearrangement uses TRBV29-1 and TRBJ1-3; D call uncertain. This CDR3 is 14 amino acids long. CDR1 and CDR2 from the germline V gene are SQVTM and ANQGSEA. Trimming took off 0 bases at V and 5 bases at J, with 11 bases between the two ends. CDR3 sequence (DNA): TGCAGCGTTGAAGAGAGGGCACAACGAAACACCATATATTTT. It specifies CSVEERAQRNTIYF.

The sample holds one count of this clone. The chain recombines TRBV19 with TRBJ1-1; D remains unclear. V was cut by 5 bases and J by 0 bases, with 10 bases left in between. CDR1 and CDR2 from the germline V gene are LNHDA and SQIVND (reference sequence). The CDR3 is 14 amino acids. The DNA of the CDR3 is TGTGCCAGTAGTTACCGCCCCATGAACACTGAAGCTTTCTTT. Protein: CASSYRPMNTEAFF.

This chain links TRBV7-2 with TRBJ2-7, with D tentatively TRBD2 (6 bases). The CDR3 spans 16 residues. Germline V gene lookup returns CDR1 SGHTA and CDR2 FQGNSA. Trimming stripped 3 bases from V and 2 bases from J, with 17 bases between. CDR3 in amino acids: CASSFEWGLRTYEQYF. The CDR3 region has the DNA TGTGCCAGCAGCTTCGAATGGGGACTTCGGACCTACGAGCAGTACTTC.

The chain uses TRBV7-8 and TRBJ2-5, with D tentatively TRBD2 (5 bases). Trimming removed 5 bases from V and 2 bases from J, with 18 bases in between. Per germline, CDR1 SGHVS and CDR2 FQNEAQ. There are 16 residues in the CDR3. The CDR3, as DNA: TGTGCCAGCAGCATACCCTGGAGGAGCGAGCAAGAGACCCAGTACTTC. Translating gives CASSIPWRSEQETQYF.

V and J are TRBV2 and TRBJ2-5; 7 nucleotides line up with TRBD2. Unmatched junction bases numbered 10, after V lost 7 bases and J lost 8 bases. Looked up from germline, CDR1 is SNHLY and CDR2 is FYNNEI. CDR3 length: 13 amino acids. CDR3 amino acids: CASKRDPSDTQYF. The CDR3 DNA follows: TGTGCCAGCAAGCGGGACCCCAGCGATACCCAGTACTTC.